This T cell receptor beta chain is from a study of neurological immune-mediated disorders. Trimming took off 4 bases at V and 6 bases at J, with 12 bases between the two ends. The CDR3 totals 13 residues. CDR1 is SNHLY and CDR2 is FYNNEI in the germline V gene. This clonotype was observed many times. From the 5' RACE reads, TCRdb called clonotypes with MiXCR, one entry per CDR3 protein. The table records more than 75,000 distinct CDR3 sequences, roughly 4.3% of them present only once. Sample time point: longitudinal time-point 3. The TCR originated in an older woman with multiple sclerosis. The chain carries TRBV2 and TRBJ1-1, with D possibly matching TRBD1 (5 bases). The sequencing sample was made of PBMCs. CDR3 protein: CASSAGVGAEAFF. The DNA of the CDR3 is TGTGCCAGCAGTGCGGGGGTCGGTGCTGAAGCTTTCTTT.